This is a list of T cell receptor beta chains from one sample in a study of cytomegalovirus exposure and HLA in healthy donors. Some clones are missing from TCRdb's copy, which holds only in-frame ones; the method was immunoSEQ multiplex PCR. The sample includes more than 100,000 clones. Sample: PBMCs. These TCRs come from a woman aged 35 to 49 in good health and CMV-seronegative. Each CDR3 is given with its conserved first and last residue. A D gene is named only where the DNA matches it firmly.

j_gene: TRBJ1-1; v_gene: TRBV5-6; len: 12; d_gene: -; CDR3nt: TGTGCCAGCAGCTCGGAAAGGGGATTGGCTTTCTTT; CDR3aa: CASSSERGLAFF
j_gene: TRBJ1-1; v_gene: TRBV19; len: 13; d_gene: TRBD1; CDR3nt: TGTGCCAGTAGTATAGATTTGGGACAGGGAGCTTTCTTT; CDR3aa: CASSIDLGQGAFF
j_gene: TRBJ2-7; v_gene: TRBV11-3; len: 15; d_gene: TRBD1; CDR3nt: TGTGCCAGCAGCTACGGGACAGGGAGCTCCTACGAGCAGTACTTC; CDR3aa: CASSYGTGSSYEQYF
j_gene: TRBJ2-5; v_gene: TRBV5-1; len: 14; d_gene: TRBD1; CDR3nt: TGCGCCAGCAGCCTAACAGGGGTGCAAGAGACCCAGTACTTC; CDR3aa: CASSLTGVQETQYF
j_gene: TRBJ1-2; v_gene: TRBV11-2; len: 15; d_gene: -; CDR3nt: TGTGCCAGCAGCCCTAGCGGGAGGACACTCTATGGCTACACCTTC; CDR3aa: CASSPSGRTLYGYTF
j_gene: TRBJ2-3; v_gene: TRBV7-2; len: 15; d_gene: -; CDR3nt: TGTGCCAGCAGCTTACAATCGACACTCACAGATACGCAGTATTTT; CDR3aa: CASSLQSTLTDTQYF
j_gene: TRBJ1-1; v_gene: TRBV7-9; len: 14; d_gene: -; CDR3nt: TGTGCCAGCAGCCCTCGGACGGGAAACACTGAAGCTTTCTTT; CDR3aa: CASSPRTGNTEAFF
j_gene: TRBJ1-4; v_gene: TRBV28; len: 14; d_gene: TRBD1; CDR3nt: TGTGCCAGCAGTAAGGGACAGGGAAGGGAAAAACTGTTTTTT; CDR3aa: CASSKGQGREKLFF
j_gene: TRBJ2-3; v_gene: TRBV27; len: 14; d_gene: TRBD1; CDR3nt: TGTGCCAGCAGCGGGACAGGGGGTACAGATACGCAGTATTTT; CDR3aa: CASSGTGGTDTQYF
j_gene: TRBJ1-1; v_gene: TRBV11-3; len: 14; d_gene: -; CDR3nt: TGTGCCAGCAGCAAACGGGGGATGAACACTGAAGCTTTCTTT; CDR3aa: CASSKRGMNTEAFF
j_gene: TRBJ1-5; v_gene: TRBV18; len: 14; d_gene: -; CDR3nt: TGTGCCAGCTCACCCGGCAGGGGCAATCAGCCCCAGCATTTT; CDR3aa: CASSPGRGNQPQHF
j_gene: TRBJ1-6; v_gene: TRBV7-9; len: 16; d_gene: TRBD1; CDR3nt: TGTGCCAGCAGCCGGGACAGGGGGGGAGATAATTCACCCCTCCACTTT; CDR3aa: CASSRDRGGDNSPLHF
j_gene: TRBJ2-3; v_gene: TRBV27; len: 11; d_gene: -; CDR3nt: TGTGCCAGCAAGTCCGGGGATACGCAGTATTTT; CDR3aa: CASKSGDTQYF
j_gene: TRBJ1-5; v_gene: TRBV6-6; len: 16; d_gene: -; CDR3nt: TGTGCCAGCAGTTTACCGGCCGGGCGGGGCAATCAGCCCCAGCATTTT; CDR3aa: CASSLPAGRGNQPQHF
j_gene: TRBJ1-6; v_gene: TRBV7-9; len: 17; d_gene: -; CDR3nt: TGTGCCAGCAGCTCCCGGGGAGGTAGCTCCTATAATTCACCCCTCCACTTT; CDR3aa: CASSSRGGSSYNSPLHF
j_gene: TRBJ1-2; v_gene: TRBV2; len: 16; d_gene: TRBD1; CDR3nt: TGTGCCAGCGGTCGGGACAGGGCCCCTGGTGAGGATGGCTACACCTTC; CDR3aa: CASGRDRAPGEDGYTF
j_gene: TRBJ1-5; v_gene: TRBV19; len: 14; d_gene: -; CDR3nt: TGTGCCACCGTCAGAGATCTCGGGGATCAGCCCCAGCATTTT; CDR3aa: CATVRDLGDQPQHF
j_gene: TRBJ2-7; v_gene: TRBV7-2; len: 15; d_gene: TRBD2; CDR3nt: TGTGCCAGCAGCTTAGAGTGGCGGGGGGGCCGCGAGCAGTACTTC; CDR3aa: CASSLEWRGGREQYF
j_gene: TRBJ1-1; v_gene: TRBV6-5; len: 13; d_gene: -; CDR3nt: TGTGCCAGCAGGTCACAGGGTTTGGGTGAAGCTTTCTTT; CDR3aa: CASRSQGLGEAFF
j_gene: TRBJ1-2; v_gene: TRBV7-9; len: 14; d_gene: -; CDR3nt: TGTGCCACTAGCCCTATAAGTAGCCACTATGGCTACACCTTC; CDR3aa: CATSPISSHYGYTF
j_gene: TRBJ1-6; v_gene: TRBV27; len: 16; d_gene: -; CDR3nt: TGTGCCAGCAGTTTATACCCCGGGGGGGTGAATTCACCCCTCCACTTT; CDR3aa: CASSLYPGGVNSPLHF
j_gene: TRBJ1-2; v_gene: TRBV18; len: 15; d_gene: TRBD1; CDR3nt: TGTGCCAGCTCACCGGGAACCGACAGGGGAGCTGGCTACACCTTC; CDR3aa: CASSPGTDRGAGYTF
j_gene: TRBJ1-2; v_gene: TRBV18; len: 14; d_gene: -; CDR3nt: TGTGCCAGCTCAGACTCGGTGACAGGCTATGGCTACACCTTC; CDR3aa: CASSDSVTGYGYTF
j_gene: TRBJ1-4; v_gene: TRBV5-1; len: 17; d_gene: TRBD1; CDR3nt: TGCGCCAGCAGCTCTGCCGGGACAGGGGGGATTAATGAAAAACTGTTTTTT; CDR3aa: CASSSAGTGGINEKLFF
j_gene: TRBJ1-1; v_gene: TRBV18; len: 15; d_gene: -; CDR3nt: TGTGCCAGCTCAAAAGGGGCTGACTTGAACACTGAAGCTTTCTTT; CDR3aa: CASSKGADLNTEAFF
j_gene: TRBJ1-1; v_gene: TRBV10-2; len: 15; d_gene: -; CDR3nt: TGCGCCAGCAGTGCCTCGGGGGGGATCGACACTGAAGCTTTCTTT; CDR3aa: CASSASGGIDTEAFF
j_gene: TRBJ1-1; v_gene: TRBV7-2; len: 15; d_gene: -; CDR3nt: TGTGCCAGCAGCTTACTCGCGTCACCGAACACTGAAGCTTTCTTT; CDR3aa: CASSLLASPNTEAFF
j_gene: TRBJ2-5; v_gene: TRBV10-3; len: 13; d_gene: -; CDR3nt: TGTGCCCCCGGCGCGGGGGCTCAAGAGACCCAGTACTTC; CDR3aa: CAPGAGAQETQYF
j_gene: TRBJ1-3; v_gene: TRBV28; len: 11; d_gene: -; CDR3nt: TGTGCCAGCGGACAGCGGAACACCATATATTTT; CDR3aa: CASGQRNTIYF
j_gene: TRBJ2-5; v_gene: TRBV13; len: 16; d_gene: TRBD2; CDR3nt: TGTGCCAGCAGCTTGGGAGCGGGGGCCCTCCAAGAGACCCAGTACTTC; CDR3aa: CASSLGAGALQETQYF
j_gene: TRBJ2-4; v_gene: TRBV6-5; len: 13; d_gene: TRBD1; CDR3nt: TGTGCCAGCAGACTGGACAGGCAAAACATTCAGTACTTC; CDR3aa: CASRLDRQNIQYF
j_gene: TRBJ2-5; v_gene: TRBV19; len: 14; d_gene: TRBD2; CDR3nt: TGTGCCAGACTAGCGGGGGGGAGGAGAGAGACCCAGTACTTC; CDR3aa: CARLAGGRRETQYF
j_gene: TRBJ1-2; v_gene: TRBV12-5; len: 16; d_gene: -; CDR3nt: TGTGCTAGTGGTTTGGTACTTACGGGGAGGGGGTCAGGCTACACCTTC; CDR3aa: CASGLVLTGRGSGYTF
j_gene: TRBJ2-3; v_gene: TRBV18; len: 14; d_gene: -; CDR3nt: TGTGCCAGCTCACCCTCGGACTCCACAGATACGCAGTATTTT; CDR3aa: CASSPSDSTDTQYF
j_gene: TRBJ1-1; v_gene: TRBV19; len: 15; d_gene: -; CDR3nt: TGTGCCAGTAGGATCTTCTCTCAGGGGAACCCTGAAGCTTTCTTT; CDR3aa: CASRIFSQGNPEAFF
j_gene: TRBJ2-1; v_gene: TRBV9; len: 15; d_gene: TRBD1; CDR3nt: TGTGCCAGCAGCCAAGGGGGCGACTCCTACAATGAGCAGTTCTTC; CDR3aa: CASSQGGDSYNEQFF
j_gene: TRBJ1-2; v_gene: TRBV25-1; len: 14; d_gene: TRBD1; CDR3nt: TGTGCCAGCAGCGGCCAGGGGGTGAACTATGGCTACACCTTC; CDR3aa: CASSGQGVNYGYTF
j_gene: TRBJ1-2; v_gene: TRBV6-1; len: 14; d_gene: -; CDR3nt: TGTGCCAGCTCGAAGCCGGGGGTTAACTATGGCTACACCTTC; CDR3aa: CASSKPGVNYGYTF
j_gene: TRBJ1-5; v_gene: TRBV10-3; len: 15; d_gene: -; CDR3nt: TGTGCCATCAGTGAGTCCGGGACATTTTATCAGCCCCAGCATTTT; CDR3aa: CAISESGTFYQPQHF
j_gene: TRBJ2-5; v_gene: TRBV28; len: 15; d_gene: -; CDR3nt: TGTGCCAGCAGCCGGCCACAGGGTAATGGGGAGACCCAGTACTTC; CDR3aa: CASSRPQGNGETQYF
j_gene: TRBJ2-7; v_gene: TRBV29-1; len: 13; d_gene: -; CDR3nt: TGCAGCGTTGAAGGGGCCCCCGGGAACGAGCAGTACTTC; CDR3aa: CSVEGAPGNEQYF
j_gene: TRBJ2-1; v_gene: TRBV12-5; len: 12; d_gene: -; CDR3nt: TGTGCTAGTGGGCCGGCGGGGTCGGAGCAGTTCTTC; CDR3aa: CASGPAGSEQFF
j_gene: TRBJ1-4; v_gene: TRBV11-2; len: 17; d_gene: TRBD1; CDR3nt: TGTGCCAGCAGCCCCGAGACAGGGAACGCGGCTAATGAAAAACTGTTTTTT; CDR3aa: CASSPETGNAANEKLFF
j_gene: TRBJ1-5; v_gene: TRBV5-4; len: 16; d_gene: -; CDR3nt: TGTGCCAGCAGCTTGGATGGCGGGACCAGCAATCAGCCCCAGCATTTT; CDR3aa: CASSLDGGTSNQPQHF
j_gene: TRBJ2-5; v_gene: TRBV5-1; len: 15; d_gene: TRBD2; CDR3nt: TGCGCCAGCAGCAGTTCTAGCGGGGGGCGGGAGACCCAGTACTTC; CDR3aa: CASSSSSGGRETQYF
j_gene: TRBJ2-1; v_gene: TRBV19; len: 15; d_gene: TRBD1; CDR3nt: TGTGCCAGTAGTCCGTCCGGGACAGGGGACAATGAGCAGTTCTTC; CDR3aa: CASSPSGTGDNEQFF
j_gene: TRBJ1-2; v_gene: TRBV5-1; len: 14; d_gene: TRBD1; CDR3nt: TGCGCCAGCAGCGGGGGACAGGGGGCGAAAGGCTACACCTTC; CDR3aa: CASSGGQGAKGYTF
j_gene: TRBJ1-6; v_gene: TRBV7-3; len: 13; d_gene: -; CDR3nt: TGTGCCAGCAGCCGACAGGCCGATTCACCCCTCCACTTT; CDR3aa: CASSRQADSPLHF
j_gene: TRBJ2-2; v_gene: TRBV9; len: 18; d_gene: TRBD2; CDR3nt: TGTGCCAGCAGCGTAGCGCACCCAGCGGGGGGGCCGGACGGGGAGCTGTTTTTT; CDR3aa: CASSVAHPAGGPDGELFF
j_gene: TRBJ2-3; v_gene: TRBV10-3; len: 16; d_gene: TRBD2; CDR3nt: TGTGCCATCAGTGGAAAGCGGGGGGGAGGAGGGGATACGCAGTATTTT; CDR3aa: CAISGKRGGGGDTQYF
j_gene: TRBJ1-5; v_gene: TRBV7-2; len: 13; d_gene: -; CDR3nt: TGTGCCAGCAGCCCAGCAGGCTTGGGGCCCCAGCATTTT; CDR3aa: CASSPAGLGPQHF
j_gene: TRBJ1-1; v_gene: TRBV15; len: 13; d_gene: -; CDR3nt: TGTGCCACCAGCAAAGATCCAAACACTGAAGCTTTCTTT; CDR3aa: CATSKDPNTEAFF